Each of the 3 T cell receptor beta chains below was sequenced from the same sample in a study of CD8+CD57+ T cells in acquired aplastic anemia. Genomic DNA, serving as template, underwent TCR beta VDJ and CDR3 profiling. TCRdb re-derived calls from the reads in MiXCR, one entry per CDR3 protein. The sample records around 200,000 distinct CDR3 sequences, around 49% being singletons. Previously, flow cytometry had revealed CD8+CD57+ cell expansion in the patients chosen for sequencing. Sequencing input: sorted CD4+, CD8+, or CD8+CD57+ T cells (not recorded which) from PBMCs. These receptors were taken from a human donor with aplastic anemia.

This chain links TRBV20-1 with TRBJ2-7, with D tentatively TRBD1 or TRBD2 (5 bases each). CDR1 is DFQATT, CDR2 SNEGSKA, per germline (reference sequence). Deletions cut 3 bases from V and 6 bases from J, with 12 bases between. The CDR3 has 12 amino acids. CDR3 nucleotides: TGCAGTGCTAGGAGGGGCGAGGGCGAGCAGTACTTC. It translates to CSARRGEGEQYF.

This clonotype was seen at least ten times. The V call is TRBV20-1, the J call TRBJ2-7; TRBD1 agrees at 7 bases. CDR1 and CDR2 (germline): DFQATT, SNEGSKA (reference sequence). Trimming cost V 6 bases and J 0 bases; bases outside gene matches: 8. The length of the CDR3 is 14 residues. This CDR3 reads CSAQRQGLSYEQYF. Written as DNA, the CDR3 is TGCAGTGCCCAGCGACAGGGCCTCTCCTACGAGCAGTACTTC.

The chain employs TRBV10-3 and TRBJ2-2, with D perhaps TRBD2 (5 bases). Trimming removed 0 bases at V and 4 bases at J, with 9 bases between. The CDR3 contains 15 residues. Germline V gene sequence: CDR1 ENHRY, CDR2 SYGVKD. The CDR3 region has the DNA TGTGCCATCAGTGAGTCAGCGGCGGGCACCGGGGAGCTGTTTTTT. Protein product: CAISESAAGTGELFF.